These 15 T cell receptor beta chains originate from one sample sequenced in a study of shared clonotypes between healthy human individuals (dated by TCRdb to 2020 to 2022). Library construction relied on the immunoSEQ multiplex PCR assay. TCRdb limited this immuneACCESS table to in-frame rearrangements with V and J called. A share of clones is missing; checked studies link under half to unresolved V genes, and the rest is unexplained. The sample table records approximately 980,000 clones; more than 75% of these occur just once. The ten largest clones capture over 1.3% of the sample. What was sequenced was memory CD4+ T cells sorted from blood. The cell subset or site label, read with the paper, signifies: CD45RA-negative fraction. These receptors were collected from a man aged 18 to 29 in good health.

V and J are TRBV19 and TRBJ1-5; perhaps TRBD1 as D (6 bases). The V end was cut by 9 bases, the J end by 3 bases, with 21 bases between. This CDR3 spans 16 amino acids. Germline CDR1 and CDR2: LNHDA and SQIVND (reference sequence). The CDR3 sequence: CASSVGGGGFNQPQHF. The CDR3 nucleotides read TGTGCCAGCTCTGTTGGGGGAGGGGGTTTCAATCAGCCCCAGCATTTT. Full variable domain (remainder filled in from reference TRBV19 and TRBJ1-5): DGGITQSPKYLFRKEGQNVTLSCEQNLNHDAMYWYRQDPGQGLRLIYYSQIVNDFQKGDIAEGYSVSREKKESFPLTVTSAQKNPTAFYLCASSVGGGGFNQPQHFGDGTRLSIL.

CDR3 residues: CASSKTLNTEAFF. The DNA for the CDR3 is TGTGCCAGCAGTAAGACCCTTAACACTGAAGCTTTCTTT. V is TRBV6-6 and J is TRBJ1-1; D gene unclear. This CDR3 spans 13 amino acids. Trimming took off 5 bases at V and 2 bases at J, with 9 bases between the two ends. Germline V lookup: CDR1 MNHNY, CDR2 SVGAGI (reference sequence).

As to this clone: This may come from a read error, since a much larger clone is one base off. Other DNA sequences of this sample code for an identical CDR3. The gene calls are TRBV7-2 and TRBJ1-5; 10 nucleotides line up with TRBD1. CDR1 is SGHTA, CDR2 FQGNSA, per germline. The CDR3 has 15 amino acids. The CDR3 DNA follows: TGTGCCAGCAGCTTAGGCGGACAGGGGGATCAACCCCAGCATTTT. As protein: CASSLGGQGDQPQHF.

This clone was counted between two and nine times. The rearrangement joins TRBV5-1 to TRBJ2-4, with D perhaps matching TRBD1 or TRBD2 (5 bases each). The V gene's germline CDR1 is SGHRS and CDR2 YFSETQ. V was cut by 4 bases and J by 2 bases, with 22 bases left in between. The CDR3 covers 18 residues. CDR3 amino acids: CASSPRGSLGLTKNIQYF. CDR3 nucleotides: TGCGCCAGCAGCCCTCGGGGTTCGTTGGGGCTGACCAAAAACATTCAGTACTTC.

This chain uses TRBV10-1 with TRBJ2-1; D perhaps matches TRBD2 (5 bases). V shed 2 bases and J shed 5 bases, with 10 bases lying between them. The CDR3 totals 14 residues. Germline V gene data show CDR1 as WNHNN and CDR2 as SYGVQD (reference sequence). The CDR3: CASSEPQRNNEQFF. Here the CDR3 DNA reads TGCGCCAGCAGTGAGCCCCAGCGGAACAATGAGCAGTTCTTC.

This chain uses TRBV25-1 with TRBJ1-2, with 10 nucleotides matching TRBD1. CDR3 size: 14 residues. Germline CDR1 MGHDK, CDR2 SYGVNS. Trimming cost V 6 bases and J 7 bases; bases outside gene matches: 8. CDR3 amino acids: CASSRQGAEGGYTF. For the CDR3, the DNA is TGTGCCAGCAGCAGACAGGGGGCCGAGGGTGGCTACACCTTC.

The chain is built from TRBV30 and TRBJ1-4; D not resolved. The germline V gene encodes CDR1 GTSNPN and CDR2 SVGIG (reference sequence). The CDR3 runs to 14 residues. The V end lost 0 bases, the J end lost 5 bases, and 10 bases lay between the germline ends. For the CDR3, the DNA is TGTGCCTGGAGTGTGCTTTCTGGGAATGAAAAACTGTTTTTT. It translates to CAWSVLSGNEKLFF. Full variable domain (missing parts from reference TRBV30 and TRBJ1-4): SQTIHQWPATLVQPVGSPLSLECTVEGTSNPNLYWYRQAAGRGLQLLFYSVGIGQISSEVPQNLSASRPQDRQFILSSKKLLLSDSGFYLCAWSVLSGNEKLFFGSGTQLSVL.

CDR3 nucleotides: TGTGCCACCAGAGACGGGAGGGGGCTGTCGGCCGGGGAGCTGTTTTTT. Amino acids: CATRDGRGLSAGELFF. V and J are TRBV15 and TRBJ2-2; a possible D gene is TRBD2 (8 bases). Trimming shortened V by 6 bases and J by 6 bases, and 20 bases separated the two germline ends. Looked up from germline, CDR1 is LNHNV and CDR2 is YYDKDF (reference sequence). The CDR3 sequence is 16 residues long.

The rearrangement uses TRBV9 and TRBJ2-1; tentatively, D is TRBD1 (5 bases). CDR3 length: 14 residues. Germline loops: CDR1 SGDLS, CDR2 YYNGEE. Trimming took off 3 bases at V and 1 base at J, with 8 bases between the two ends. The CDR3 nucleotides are TGTGCCAGCAGCGGGACACGGTCCTACAATGAGCAGTTCTTC. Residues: CASSGTRSYNEQFF. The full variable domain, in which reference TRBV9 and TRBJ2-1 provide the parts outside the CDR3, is DSGVTQTPKHLITATGQRVTLRCSPRSGDLSVYWYQQSLDQGLQFLIQYYNGEERAKGNILERFSAQQFPDLHSELNLSSLELGDSALYFCASSGTRSYNEQFFGPGTRLTVL.

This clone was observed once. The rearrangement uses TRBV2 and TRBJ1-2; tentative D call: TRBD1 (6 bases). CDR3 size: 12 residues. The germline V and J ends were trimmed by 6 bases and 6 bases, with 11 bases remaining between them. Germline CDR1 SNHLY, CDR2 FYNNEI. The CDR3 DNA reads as TGTGCCAGCAGAAGACAGGACGATGGCTACACCTTC. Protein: CASRRQDDGYTF.

The CDR3: CSALARAEAFF. In DNA, the CDR3 is TGCAGTGCGTTGGCAAGGGCTGAAGCTTTCTTT. V is TRBV20-1 and J is TRBJ1-1; D ambiguous. The CDR3 extends over 11 amino acids. The V gene's germline CDR1 is DFQATT and CDR2 SNEGSKA (reference sequence). The V and J ends lost 6 bases and 6 bases respectively, with 11 bases between them.

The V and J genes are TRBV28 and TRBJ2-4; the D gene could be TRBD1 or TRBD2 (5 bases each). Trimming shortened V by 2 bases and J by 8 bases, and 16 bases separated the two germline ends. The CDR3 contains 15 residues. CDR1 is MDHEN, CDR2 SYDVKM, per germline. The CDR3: CASSLLGTEQDIQYF. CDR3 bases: TGTGCCAGCAGTTTACTAGGGACGGAGCAGGACATTCAGTACTTC.

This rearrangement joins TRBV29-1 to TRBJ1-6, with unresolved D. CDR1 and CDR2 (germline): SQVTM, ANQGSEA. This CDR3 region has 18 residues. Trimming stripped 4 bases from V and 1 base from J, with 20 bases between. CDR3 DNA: TGCAGCGTTGTGGGCCTTCGTGCGGGTAGGTCCTATAATTCACCCCTCCACTTT. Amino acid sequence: CSVVGLRAGRSYNSPLHF.

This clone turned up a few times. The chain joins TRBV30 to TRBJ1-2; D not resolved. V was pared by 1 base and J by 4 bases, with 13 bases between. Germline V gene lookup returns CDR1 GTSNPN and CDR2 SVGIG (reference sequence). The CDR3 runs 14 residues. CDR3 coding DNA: TGTGCCTGGAGTGGGGCAGCGGGAGGCTATGGCTACACCTTC. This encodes CAWSGAAGGYGYTF.

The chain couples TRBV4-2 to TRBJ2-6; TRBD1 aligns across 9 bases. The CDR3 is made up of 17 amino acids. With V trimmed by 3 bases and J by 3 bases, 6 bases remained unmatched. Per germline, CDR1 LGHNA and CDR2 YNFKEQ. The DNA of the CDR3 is TGTGCCAGCAGCCACCAACAGGGGGCAGGTGGGGCCAACGTCCTGACTTTC. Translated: CASSHQQGAGGANVLTF.